These 8 T cell receptor beta chains originate from one sample sequenced in a study of blood T cells in healthy people across ages. PCR was performed a second time for roughly 7 to 12 cycles using a sample-barcoded 5' primer and a J-beta primer mix. From the 5' RACE reads, TCRdb called clonotypes with MiXCR, one entry per CDR3 protein. This repertoire shows 800,000 to 950,000 distinct CDR3 sequences, almost 30% found once; its top ten account for about a tenth. The same sample was also used in a study of T cells of mothers and their children.

Sample: blood. The receptors derive from a woman aged 40 to 49 in good health.

This clonotype has a count of ten or more. The V call is TRBV7-2, the J call TRBJ2-1; either TRBD1 or TRBD2 may fit D (5 bases each). The V gene lost 4 bases and the J gene lost 2 bases, with 18 bases spanning the gap. In germline, CDR1 is SGHTA, CDR2 FQGNSA. The CDR3 spans 17 residues. For the CDR3, the DNA is TGTGCCAGCAGCTCCTTCGGGGCAGGGTACCCCTACAATGAGCAGTTCTTC. It translates to CASSSFGAGYPYNEQFF.

The V call is TRBV25-1, the J call TRBJ1-2, with 7 positions matching TRBD1. J was trimmed by 5 bases and V by 3 bases; bases with no gene match: 3. CDR1 and CDR2 (germline): MGHDK, SYGVNS. CDR3 size: 13 residues. CDR3 loop: CASSDTGEYGYTF. The CDR3, as DNA: TGTGCCAGCAGTGATACAGGGGAATATGGCTACACCTTC.

To note about this clonotype: A read error may be the cause here, since a much bigger clone is one base away. The V and J genes are TRBV28 and TRBJ2-7, with a possible D match to TRBD2 (6 bases). The DNA matches TRBJ2-5 better at its end, which makes the J call doubtful. CDR3 length: 17 residues. Germline-derived CDR1 and CDR2 are MDHEN and SYDVKM. The CDR3 is CASSFGSSEGRHVTQYF. The CDR3 DNA is TGTGCCAGCAGTTTTGGGTCGTCGGAGGGCCGACATGTGACCCAGTACTTC.

This clonotype has more than one count but fewer than ten. The chain combines TRBV5-1 with TRBJ1-2; 9 bases match TRBD1. CDR1 and CDR2 (germline): SGHRS, YFSETQ. V lost 0 bases, J lost 2 bases, and 2 bases stayed unmatched. CDR3 size: 15 residues. The CDR3 region is CASSLDGQGNYGYTF. Written as DNA, the CDR3 is TGCGCCAGCAGCTTGGACGGACAGGGGAACTATGGCTACACCTTC.

For this clonotype: A read error may produce the germline difference seen at one junction end. The J gene is TRBJ2-1, the V gene TRBV27; TRBD2 matches 10 bases. Looked up from germline, CDR1 is MNHEY and CDR2 is SMNVEV (reference sequence). The CDR3 extends over 15 amino acids. The CDR3 spells CASAFRTSGGNVQFF. The CDR3 DNA sequence: TGTGCCAGCGCCTTCAGGACTAGCGGCGGAAATGTGCAGTTCTTC.

The gene calls are TRBV15 and TRBJ2-5, with D perhaps matching TRBD2 (6 bases). Trimming removed 0 bases from V and 8 bases from J, with 10 bases in between. The CDR3 covers 13 residues. Germline assignment: CDR1 LNHNV and CDR2 YYDKDF (reference sequence). The chain's CDR3 is CATSRDLEGTQYF. The CDR3 bases are TGTGCCACCAGCAGAGATTTGGAGGGAACCCAGTACTTC. The full variable domain, its missing parts supplied by reference TRBV15 and TRBJ2-5, is DAMVIQNPRYQVTQFGKPVTLSCSQTLNHNVMYWYQQKSSQAPKLLFHYYDKDFNNEADTPDNFQSRRPNTSFCFLDIRSPGLGDTAMYLCATSRDLEGTQYFGPGTRLLVL.

This clonotype was counted only a few times. J is TRBJ2-7 and V is TRBV28; 7 bases line up with TRBD1. Germline V lookup: CDR1 MDHEN, CDR2 SYDVKM. This CDR3 contains 13 residues. V shed 6 bases, J shed 1 base, and the junction held 3 bases outside the gene matches. CDR3 DNA: TGTGCCAGCAGAAGGGGGCGGTCCTACGAGCAGTACTTC. It specifies CASRRGRSYEQYF.

This clonotype was observed many times. The rearrangement links TRBV7-2 to TRBJ1-5, with D tentatively TRBD1 (5 bases). Germline CDR1 SGHTA, CDR2 FQGNSA. The CDR3 is made up of 13 amino acids. V was shortened by 5 bases and J by 5 bases, with 10 bases between the two germline ends. The CDR3 spells CASSPRGHQPQHF. In DNA form, the CDR3 reads TGTGCCAGCAGCCCGAGGGGTCATCAGCCCCAGCATTTT. The whole variable domain, filled in from reference TRBV7-2 and TRBJ1-5, reads GAGVSQSPSNKVTEKGKDVELRCDPISGHTALYWYRQSLGQGLEFLIYFQGNSAPDKSGLPSDRFSAERTGGSVSTLTIQRTQQEDSAVYLCASSPRGHQPQHFGDGTRLSIL.